This T cell receptor (beta chain) appears in the sequencing data of a study of blood T cell repertoires in COVID-19. About the research overall: Specimens from acute and convalescent COVID-19 originated in the United States, Italy and Spain.

As processed by the authors: Quantification of nucleated cells was approximated via reference gene primer amplification. Libraries were prepared by immunoSEQ multiplex PCR; TCRdb keeps only in-frame clonotypes and omits some of them. The V and J calls and clone size come from that table; D and trimming were worked out from the DNA. The sample lists about 98,000 clones, around nine tenths occurring once. CDR1 is SGHNT, CDR2 YYREEE, per germline (reference sequence). The CDR3 extends over 13 amino acids. V dropped 6 bases and J dropped 3 bases, with 11 bases sitting between them. The sequence was obtained from a man aged 50 to 60 with acute or convalescent COVID-19. Sample: peripheral blood. The gene calls are TRBV5-4 and TRBJ2-3, with D maybe TRBD2 (5 bases). CDR3 amino acids: CASNDGLTDTQYF. The CDR3 nucleotides read TGTGCCAGCAACGATGGACTGACAGATACGCAGTATTTT. Using reference TRBV5-4 and TRBJ2-3 for the parts outside the CDR3, the full variable domain is ETGVTQSPTHLIKTRGQQVTLRCSSQSGHNTVSWYQQALGQGPQFIFQYYREEENGRGNFPPRFSGLQFPNYSSELNVNALELDDSALYLCASNDGLTDTQYFGPGTRLTVL.